What follows are 22 T cell receptor beta chains derived from one specimen sequenced in a study of spatial heterogeneity in lung cancer. TCRdb re-analysed the 5' RACE reads in MiXCR, keeping a single row per CDR3 protein. This table has 25,000 or so distinct CDR3 sequences, 3% to 3.5% appearing once. Time point noted: sample taken at primary tumor resection. The sample was PBMCs, taken at surgery. The receptors shown here come from a female donor with early-stage non-small cell lung cancer.

This clonotype was found many times. The genes are TRBV6-1 and TRBJ1-1; D is perhaps TRBD1 (6 bases). The germline V gene encodes CDR1 MNHNS and CDR2 SASEGT. CDR3 length: 14 residues. Trimming cost V 6 bases and J 4 bases, with 15 bases left between them. The DNA for the CDR3 is TGTGCCAGCAGCACAATGGCAGGGGCCACTGAAGCTTTCTTT. It specifies CASSTMAGATEAFF.

This clonotype has at least ten counts. The chain links TRBV20-1 to TRBJ2-7, with 11 bases aligning to TRBD2. This CDR3 region has 15 residues. CDR1 is DFQATT and CDR2 is SNEGSKA in the germline V gene (reference sequence). After removal of 5 bases from V and 4 bases from J, the junction contained 10 bases not matched to a gene. CDR3 coding DNA: TGCAGTGCTGGAACGCCTCTAGCGGGAGGTTACGAGCAGTACTTC. It translates to CSAGTPLAGGYEQYF.

The table lists this clonotype with a few counts. The chain is built from TRBV29-1 and TRBJ2-7; tentatively, D is TRBD1 (7 bases). V lost 6 bases, J lost 5 bases, and 11 bases lay in between. CDR1 is SQVTM and CDR2 is ANQGSEA in the germline V gene. The CDR3 covers 11 residues. CDR3 loop: CSVGRGDEQYF. The DNA of the CDR3 is TGCAGCGTCGGCAGGGGGGACGAGCAGTACTTC.

This clonotype was detected ten times or more. The chain is built from TRBV3-1 and TRBJ2-1; D perhaps matches TRBD2 (6 bases). This CDR3 has 15 amino acids. The ends were cut back, 0 bases at V and 7 bases at J, with 13 bases in the middle. Looked up from germline, CDR1 is LGHDT and CDR2 is YNNKEL (reference sequence). In nucleotides, the CDR3 is TGTGCCAGCAGCCAAGAGGCACGGGAGCTGAATGAGCAGTTCTTC. Residues: CASSQEARELNEQFF.

At least ten counts were recorded for this clonotype. This chain links TRBV3-1 with TRBJ2-7; D may correspond to TRBD1 or TRBD2 (5 bases each). The CDR3 is made up of 15 amino acids. With 0 bases removed from V and 7 bases from J, the gap between germline ends came to 16 bases. From germline, CDR1 is LGHDT and CDR2 YNNKEL (reference sequence). The CDR3 sequence: CASSQEPGPTGEQYF. The CDR3 DNA sequence: TGTGCCAGCAGCCAAGAACCGGGGCCCACCGGTGAGCAGTACTTC.

This clonotype was seen more than once but under ten times. This sequence joins TRBV28 and TRBJ2-3; tentative D call: TRBD2 (6 bases). Trimming cost V 6 bases and J 0 bases, with 22 bases left between them. Germline CDR1 and CDR2: MDHEN and SYDVKM. This CDR3 is built from 18 residues. The CDR3 is CASSTAAGGLSSTDTQYF. CDR3 sequence (DNA): TGTGCCAGCAGCACTGCAGCCGGGGGTTTGTCTAGCACAGATACGCAGTATTTT.

This clonotype was found a few times. The chain is built from TRBV10-2 and TRBJ2-5, with D perhaps assigned TRBD1 or TRBD2 (5 bases each). The CDR3 contains 14 residues. The germline CDR1 and CDR2 sequences are WSHSY and SAAADI. The germline V and J ends were trimmed by 7 bases and 4 bases, with 16 bases remaining between them. CDR3 amino acids: CASMLGERRETQYF. Here the CDR3 DNA reads TGCGCCAGCATGCTGGGGGAGAGGAGAGAGACCCAGTACTTC.

The rearrangement links TRBV9 to TRBJ2-7; 9 bases map to TRBD2. This CDR3 contains 19 residues. V shed 2 bases, J shed 5 bases, and the junction held 20 bases outside the gene matches. Germline CDR1 and CDR2: SGDLS and YYNGEE. CDR3 sequence: CASSVPGGRAQAPKNEQYF. The DNA of the CDR3 is TGTGCCAGCAGCGTCCCTGGCGGGAGGGCCCAAGCTCCGAAAAACGAGCAGTACTTC.

This clonotype was seen at least ten times. The chain uses TRBV11-1 and TRBJ1-1; tentatively, D is TRBD1 (6 bases). The CDR3 extends over 13 amino acids. Germline V gene lookup returns CDR1 SGHAT and CDR2 FQDESV (reference sequence). The V and J ends lost 9 bases and 2 bases respectively, with 13 bases between them. As DNA, the CDR3 is TGTGCCAGTGTCAAGGACAGAAACACTGAAGCTTTCTTT. Translation gives CASVKDRNTEAFF.

This clonotype showed up many times. V usage is TRBV19 and J usage is TRBJ2-4; D unresolved. With 0 bases removed from V and 3 bases from J, the gap between germline ends came to 15 bases. Looked up from germline, CDR1 is LNHDA and CDR2 is SQIVND (reference sequence). The CDR3 length is 17 residues. The CDR3 DNA sequence: TGTGCCAGTAGTATAGAGGGCTTGTATGACCACAAAAACATTCAGTACTTC. Its protein product is CASSIEGLYDHKNIQYF.

This clonotype was seen only a few times. The rearrangement links TRBV5-6 to TRBJ1-5, with 9 positions matching TRBD1. J was trimmed by 2 bases and V by 3 bases; bases with no gene match: 9. The CDR3 sequence is 17 residues long. Germline loops: CDR1 SGHDT, CDR2 YYEEEE. CDR3 bases: TGTGCCAGCAGCTCACAGGGGGCGTTGGTTGGCAATCAGCCCCAGCATTTT. Encoded protein: CASSSQGALVGNQPQHF.

There are many counts of this clonotype. The gene calls are TRBV24-1 and TRBJ2-1; 7 nucleotides line up with TRBD2. The germline V gene has CDR1 KGHDR and CDR2 SFDVKD. CDR3 length equals 17 residues. The ends lost 3 bases at V and 7 bases at J; junction bases unmatched: 14. CDR3 bases: TGTGCCACCAGTGATACGGGGGGAACGGGGAGCGTTAATGAGCAGTTCTTC. This translates into CATSDTGGTGSVNEQFF.

This clonotype has a count of ten or more. The gene calls are TRBV7-6 and TRBJ2-5; 7 positions agree with TRBD1. This CDR3 contains 16 residues. CDR1 is SGHVS, CDR2 FNYEAQ, per germline. V trimming: 5 bases; J trimming: 4 bases; junction bases outside the gene matches: 13. The chain's CDR3 is CASSLWPRGRAETQYF. DNA of the CDR3: TGTGCCAGCAGCCTCTGGCCGAGGGGGCGAGCAGAGACCCAGTACTTC. The variable domain in full, with the rest retrieved from reference TRBV7-6 and TRBJ2-5, is GAGVSQSPRYKVTKRGQDVALRCDPISGHVSLYWYRQALGQGPEFLTYFNYEAQQDKSGLPNDRFSAERPEGSISTLTIQRTEQRDSAMYRCASSLWPRGRAETQYFGPGTRLLVL.

In its sample, this clonotype was seen many times. The chain employs TRBV7-9 and TRBJ2-3; D is perhaps TRBD2 (6 bases). V lost 4 bases to trimming and J lost 0 bases, with 11 bases between them. CDR1 and CDR2 from the germline V gene are SEHNR and FQNEAQ (reference sequence). The CDR3 loop spans 15 amino acids. The CDR3 DNA is TGTGCCAGCAGCTGGAGACTAGACAGCACAGATACGCAGTATTTT. Encoded protein: CASSWRLDSTDTQYF.

This clonotype was counted ten times or more. The chain couples TRBV27 to TRBJ2-1; D perhaps matches TRBD1 (5 bases). Germline CDR1 MNHEY, CDR2 SMNVEV (reference sequence). The CDR3 covers 13 residues. V shed 5 bases and J shed 7 bases, with 12 bases lying between them. CDR3 region: CASSIRARNEQFF. The CDR3 region has the DNA TGTGCCAGCAGTATCAGGGCTAGAAATGAGCAGTTCTTC.

This clonotype was recorded many times. The J gene is TRBJ1-1, the V gene TRBV5-1; D is perhaps TRBD1 (5 bases). The V end lost 2 bases, the J end lost 1 base, and 9 bases lay between the germline ends. There are 14 residues in the CDR3. The germline gives CDR1 SGHRS, CDR2 YFSETQ. The CDR3 bases are TGCGCCAGCAGCTTCGACAGCCGGAACACTGAAGCTTTCTTT. Residues: CASSFDSRNTEAFF.

V and J are TRBV7-2 and TRBJ2-7; 10 bases match TRBD1. Germline CDR1 and CDR2: SGHTA and FQGNSA. The CDR3 runs 13 residues. The V and J ends lost 4 bases and 5 bases, in that order; junction bases with no gene match: 2. DNA of the CDR3: TGTGCCAGCAGCTGGGACAGGGGTAACGAGCAGTACTTC. Its translation: CASSWDRGNEQYF.

This clonotype showed up just a few times. The rearrangement links TRBV7-9 to TRBJ2-1; no clear D gene. The CDR3 contains 11 residues. The germline V and J ends were trimmed by 1 base and 8 bases, with 3 bases remaining between them. Germline assignment: CDR1 SEHNR and CDR2 FQNEAQ (reference sequence). The CDR3 loop is CASSLVYEQFF. CDR3 DNA: TGTGCCAGCAGCTTAGTTTATGAGCAGTTCTTC.

This clonotype was seen a few times. This chain uses TRBV18 with TRBJ1-4; D remains ambiguous. This CDR3 is built from 14 residues. In germline, CDR1 is KGHSH, CDR2 LQKENI. V was pared by 2 bases and J by 13 bases, with 17 bases between. CDR3 nucleotide sequence: TGTGCCAGCTCACCAACCATTGGTGACGTCGCACTGTTTTTT. Protein: CASSPTIGDVALFF.

This clonotype has a count of ten or more. The rearrangement links TRBV5-4 to TRBJ2-3; TRBD1 agrees at 8 bases. Germline V gene data show CDR1 as SGHNT and CDR2 as YYREEE (reference sequence). With V trimmed by 4 bases and J by 8 bases, 12 bases remained unmatched. This CDR3 contains 15 residues. In nucleotides, the CDR3 is TGTGCCAGCAGCGCCGGACAGGGTGGAGGGGGTACGCAGTATTTT. It is translated as CASSAGQGGGGTQYF.

In this sample, this clonotype turned up many times. This rearrangement joins TRBV19 to TRBJ2-5; 7 bases agree with TRBD1. Germline CDR1 is LNHDA and CDR2 is SQIVND (reference sequence). J was trimmed by 2 bases and V by 4 bases; bases with no gene match: 4. The CDR3 spans 14 residues. The CDR3 loop is CASSTGQVQETQYF. The CDR3 DNA follows: TGTGCCAGTAGTACCGGACAGGTACAAGAGACCCAGTACTTC.

This clonotype came up many times. The rearrangement joins TRBV30 to TRBJ2-2, with 7 bases that match TRBD2. The germline gives CDR1 GTSNPN, CDR2 SVGIG (reference sequence). J was trimmed by 4 bases and V by 0 bases; bases with no gene match: 5. This CDR3 comprises 15 residues. CDR3 region: CAWSVYGRFTGELFF. The CDR3 region has the DNA TGTGCCTGGAGTGTATACGGGAGGTTCACCGGGGAGCTGTTTTTT.